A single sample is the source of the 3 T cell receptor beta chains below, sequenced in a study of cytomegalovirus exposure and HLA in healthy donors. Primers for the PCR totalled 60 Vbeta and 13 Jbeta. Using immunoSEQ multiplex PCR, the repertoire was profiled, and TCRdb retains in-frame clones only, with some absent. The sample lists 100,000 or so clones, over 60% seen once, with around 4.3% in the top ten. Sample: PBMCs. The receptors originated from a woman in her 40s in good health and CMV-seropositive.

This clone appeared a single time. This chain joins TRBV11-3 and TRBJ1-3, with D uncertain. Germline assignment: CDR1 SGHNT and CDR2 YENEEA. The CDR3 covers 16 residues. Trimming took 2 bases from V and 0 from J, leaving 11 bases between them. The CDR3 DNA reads TGTGCCAGCAGCTTAAAAACGGGAAACTCTGGAAACACCATATATTTT. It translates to CASSLKTGNSGNTIYF.

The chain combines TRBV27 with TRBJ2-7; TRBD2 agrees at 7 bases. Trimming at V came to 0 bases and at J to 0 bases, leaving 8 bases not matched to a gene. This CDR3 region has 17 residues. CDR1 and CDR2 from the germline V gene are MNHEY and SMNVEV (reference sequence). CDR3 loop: CASSLSIGGSSSYEQYF. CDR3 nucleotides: TGTGCCAGCAGTTTATCGATTGGCGGGAGTAGCTCCTACGAGCAGTACTTC.

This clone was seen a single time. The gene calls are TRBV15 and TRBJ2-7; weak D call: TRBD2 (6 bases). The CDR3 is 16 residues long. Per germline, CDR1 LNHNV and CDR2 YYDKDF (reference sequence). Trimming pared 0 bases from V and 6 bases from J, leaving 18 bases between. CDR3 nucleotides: TGTGCCACCAGCAGAGATCTAGTAGCGGAGCCCCGCGAGCAGTACTTC. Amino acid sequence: CATSRDLVAEPREQYF. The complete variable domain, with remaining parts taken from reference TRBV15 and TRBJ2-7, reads DAMVIQNPRYQVTQFGKPVTLSCSQTLNHNVMYWYQQKSSQAPKLLFHYYDKDFNNEADTPDNFQSRRPNTSFCFLDIRSPGLGDTAMYLCATSRDLVAEPREQYFGPGTRLTVT.